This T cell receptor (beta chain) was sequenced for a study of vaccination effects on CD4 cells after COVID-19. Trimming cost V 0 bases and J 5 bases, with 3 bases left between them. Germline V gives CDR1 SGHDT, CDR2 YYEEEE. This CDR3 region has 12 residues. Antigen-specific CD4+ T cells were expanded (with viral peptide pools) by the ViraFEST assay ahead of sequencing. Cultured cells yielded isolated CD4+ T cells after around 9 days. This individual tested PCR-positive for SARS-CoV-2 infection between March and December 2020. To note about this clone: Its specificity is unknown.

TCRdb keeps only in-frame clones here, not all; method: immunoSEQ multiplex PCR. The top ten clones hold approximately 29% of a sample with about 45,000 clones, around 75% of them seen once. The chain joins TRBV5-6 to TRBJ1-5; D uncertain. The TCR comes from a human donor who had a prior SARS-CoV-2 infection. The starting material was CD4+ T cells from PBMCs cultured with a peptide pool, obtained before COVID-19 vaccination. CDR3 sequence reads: CASSLVDQPQHF. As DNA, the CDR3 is TGTGCCAGCAGCTTGGTGGATCAGCCCCAGCATTTT.